This TCR beta chain was captured in a study of blood T cells in healthy people across ages. Donors each provided about 9.5 milliliters of peripheral blood. The authors extracted at least 5.5 micrograms of total RNA per sample. Then a second PCR, running roughly 7 to 11 cycles, was carried out with a sample-barcoded 5' primer and a J-beta primer mix. Via MiXCR, TCRdb re-called the 5' RACE reads, giving one row per CDR3 protein. The sample lists around 1.1 million distinct CDR3 sequences, more than 30% occurring once. A single count supports this clonotype. The ends were cut back, 6 bases at V and 4 bases at J, with 18 bases in the middle. CDR1 is PRHDT and CDR2 is FYEKMQ in the germline V gene (reference sequence). The CDR3 extends over 15 amino acids.

Input material: blood. The clonotype comes from a man aged 18 to 30 in good health. The rearrangement uses TRBV13 and TRBJ1-1, with a weak D call TRBD1 (5 bases). The CDR3 reads CASSLRDGVPTEAFF. The CDR3 region has the DNA TGTGCCAGCAGTTTGAGGGACGGCGTTCCCACTGAAGCTTTCTTT.